Shown below are 21 T cell receptor beta chains from a single sample sequenced in a study of control samples from healthy donors and cancer patients (dated by TCRdb to 2018 to 2020). Library method: the immunoSEQ multiplex PCR assay. TCRdb provides this immuneACCESS table in a form limited to in-frame rearrangements. Some clones are lacking; in checked studies, under half of them reflect an unresolved V gene, and why the rest are absent is not known. Present in this sample are over 100,000 clones, roughly 92% of which were seen just once. Together, the top ten hold about 5.5% of the sample. The material sequenced was blood. All receptors derive from a man aged 18 to 30 in good health.

This chain joins TRBV4-2 and TRBJ2-5; D remains unclear. From germline, CDR1 is LGHNA and CDR2 YNFKEQ. Between the trimmed V and J ends, which lost 1 base and 3 bases, there was a span of 3 bases. This CDR3 region has 12 residues. In DNA form, the CDR3 reads TGTGCCAGCAGCCAAGTGAAAGAGACCCAGTACTTC. As protein: CASSQVKETQYF.

The rearrangement joins TRBV4-1 to TRBJ2-1; D remains unclear. This CDR3 has 14 amino acids. V was cut by 0 bases and J by 4 bases, with 7 bases left in between. CDR1 is MGHRA and CDR2 is YSYEKL in the germline V gene. The CDR3 is CASSQDLIYNEQFF. CDR3 DNA: TGCGCCAGCAGCCAAGATCTCATTTACAATGAGCAGTTCTTC.

This clone is a singleton in its sample. This chain connects TRBV5-1 to TRBJ2-5; a weak D match, TRBD1 (6 bases). V shed 0 bases and J shed 5 bases, with 11 bases lying between them. CDR1 and CDR2 (germline): SGHRS, YFSETQ. This CDR3 has 14 amino acids. The DNA of the CDR3 is TGCGCCAGCAGCTTGGCCAGGGGCTTGGAGACCCAGTACTTC. It is translated as CASSLARGLETQYF.

This chain connects TRBV3-1 (or the pseudogene TRBV3-2) to TRBJ2-5; no firm D call. The CDR3 is 15 amino acids. CDR1 and CDR2 from the germline V gene are LGHDT and YNNKEL (reference sequence). V was pared by 3 bases and J by 1 base, with 12 bases between. CDR3 bases: TGTGCCAGCAGCCAGTACAGAGAACTCCAAGAGACCCAGTACTTC. Translation gives CASSQYRELQETQYF.

The chain links TRBV11-2 to TRBJ2-4, with 7 bases fitting TRBD2. J gave up 9 bases and V 5 bases, and 7 bases lay outside the gene matches. Germline assignment: CDR1 SGHAT and CDR2 FQNNGV. This CDR3 has 13 amino acids. CDR3 sequence: CASSLGLGFIQYF. DNA of the CDR3: TGTGCCAGCAGCCTTGGACTAGGTTTCATTCAGTACTTC.

V gene TRBV7-2 combines with J gene TRBJ2-7; TRBD1 matches at 9 bases. J lost 2 bases, V lost 5 bases, and 10 bases had no gene match. This CDR3 has 16 amino acids. Germline assignment: CDR1 SGHTA and CDR2 FQGNSA. The CDR3 reads CASSTSTGTGTYEQYF. CDR3 coding DNA: TGTGCCAGCAGCACCAGTACCGGGACAGGGACCTACGAGCAGTACTTC.

The chain recombines TRBV29-1 with TRBJ1-2, with 7 bases fitting TRBD1. V lost 1 base to trimming and J lost 5 bases; unmatched junction nucleotides: 7. CDR3 size: 14 residues. Germline V gives CDR1 SQVTM, CDR2 ANQGSEA. The CDR3 region is CSVEATGVGYGYTF. The DNA for the CDR3 is TGCAGCGTTGAAGCTACAGGGGTGGGGTATGGCTACACCTTC. Drawing the rest from reference TRBV29-1 and TRBJ1-2, the complete variable domain is SAVISQKPSRDICQRGTSLTIQCQVDSQVTMMFWYRQQPGQSLTLIATANQGSEATYESGFVIDKFPISRPNLTFSTLTVSNMSPEDSSIYLCSVEATGVGYGYTFGSGTRLTVV.

This chain connects TRBV11-2 to TRBJ1-4; D not certain. Germline values: CDR1 SGHAT, CDR2 FQNNGV. The CDR3 is made up of 13 amino acids. Trimming pared 5 bases from V and 4 bases from J, leaving 8 bases between. The DNA of the CDR3 is TGTGCCAGCAGCCCCAGCCTTAATGAAAAACTGTTTTTT. Protein product: CASSPSLNEKLFF.

V is TRBV7-2 and J is TRBJ1-1; TRBD1 agrees at 7 bases. V lost 3 bases and J lost 5; bases outside the gene matches: 6. Germline V CDR1 and CDR2: SGHTA, FQGNSA. This CDR3 is built from 14 residues. The CDR3 bases are TGTGCCAGCAGCTTTTTTAGGGGGCGAACTGAAGCTTTCTTT. This encodes CASSFFRGRTEAFF. The full variable domain, with the rest looked up from reference TRBV7-2 and TRBJ1-1, is GAGVSQSPSNKVTEKGKDVELRCDPISGHTALYWYRQSLGQGLEFLIYFQGNSAPDKSGLPSDRFSAERTGGSVSTLTIQRTQQEDSAVYLCASSFFRGRTEAFFGQGTRLTVV.

The V gene is TRBV6-4, the J gene TRBJ2-2; D is possibly TRBD1 or TRBD2 (6 bases each). The CDR3 covers 14 residues. Germline lookup yields CDR1 MRHNA and CDR2 SNTAGT. V lost 8 bases, J lost 5 bases, and 15 bases lay in between. Written as DNA, the CDR3 is TGTGCCAGCCGGCGGGAAGGGGGGACCGGGGAGCTGTTTTTT. Translation gives CASRREGGTGELFF.

This clone appeared once. V and J are TRBV10-3 and TRBJ2-7; 12 bases agree with TRBD2. CDR1 is ENHRY, CDR2 SYGVKD, per germline. The CDR3 sequence is 12 residues long. The junction had 0 bases not matched to a gene; V was cut back by 6 bases and J by 6 bases. CDR3 DNA sequence: TGTGCCATCAGGGGACTAGCGGGCGAGCAGTACTTC. Amino acids: CAIRGLAGEQYF.

The chain couples TRBV7-9 to TRBJ1-6, with 9 positions matching TRBD1. Germline V gene lookup returns CDR1 SEHNR and CDR2 FQNEAQ (reference sequence). The ends lost 5 bases at V and 7 bases at J; junction bases unmatched: 6. The CDR3 covers 15 residues. For the CDR3, the DNA is TGTGCCAGCAGCCGGGCCGGGACAGGGAATTCACCCCTCCACTTT. Its translation: CASSRAGTGNSPLHF. Full variable domain (rest looked up from reference TRBV7-9 and TRBJ1-6): DTGVSQNPRHKITKRGQNVTFRCDPISEHNRLYWYRQTLGQGPEFLTYFQNEAQLEKSRLLSDRFSAERPKGSFSTLEIQRTEQGDSAMYLCASSRAGTGNSPLHFGNGTRLTVT.

A remark on this clone: A junction boundary mismatches the germline segment, possibly from a read error. The chain links TRBV19 to TRBJ2-1; 8 bases fit TRBD2. Germline CDR1 reads LNHDA; CDR2 reads SQIVND (reference sequence). This CDR3 region has 14 residues. The chain's CDR3 is CASSMGLGINKQFF. The CDR3, as DNA: TGTGCCAGTAGTATGGGACTAGGGATCAATAAGCAGTTCTTC.

The rearrangement links TRBV3-1 (or the pseudogene TRBV3-2) to TRBJ1-1; no definite D call. Per germline, CDR1 LGHDT and CDR2 YNNKEL (reference sequence). The V and J ends lost 1 base and 3 bases respectively, with 12 bases between them. The CDR3 runs to 15 residues. The CDR3 is CASSQAVSTDTEAFF. CDR3 DNA: TGTGCCAGCAGCCAAGCCGTTTCGACGGACACTGAAGCTTTCTTT.

As DNA, the CDR3 is TGTGCCAGCAGCTTCGTGGGCGGGGGGCCCTACAATGAGCAGTTCTTC. Protein product: CASSFVGGGPYNEQFF. The chain joins TRBV5-4 to TRBJ2-1, with 8 bases matching TRBD2. The CDR3 has 16 residues. J lost 2 bases, V lost 2 bases, and 6 bases had no gene match. Per the germline V gene, CDR1 is SGHNT and CDR2 is YYREEE (reference sequence).

The chain links TRBV3-1 (or the pseudogene TRBV3-2) to TRBJ2-7; D gene unclear. The CDR3 extends over 11 amino acids. Germline V gives CDR1 LGHDT, CDR2 YNNKEL (reference sequence). The V and J ends lost 5 bases and 5 bases respectively, with 7 bases between them. CDR3 sequence (DNA): TGTGCCAGCAGCAGGGTCGACGAGCAGTACTTC. Encoded protein: CASSRVDEQYF.

This chain connects TRBV6-5 to TRBJ1-6; D is uncertain. Trimming took 0 bases from V and 7 from J, leaving 7 bases between them. The CDR3 has 14 amino acids. In germline, CDR1 is MNHEY, CDR2 SVGAGI. The CDR3 DNA reads as TGTGCCAGCAGTTACTCAGGGAGCAATTCACCCCTCCACTTT. Translating gives CASSYSGSNSPLHF.

V gene TRBV19 combines with J gene TRBJ2-7; 7 bases are shared with TRBD1. With 5 bases clipped from V and 1 base from J, the junction kept 11 bases outside the gene matches. From germline, CDR1 is LNHDA and CDR2 SQIVND (reference sequence). This CDR3 contains 16 residues. The CDR3 loop reads CASSEQGKGNSYEQYF. CDR3 in DNA: TGTGCCAGTAGTGAACAGGGGAAAGGTAATTCCTACGAGCAGTACTTC.

CDR3 DNA: TGTGCCAGCAGCTTGGGCGGGGGGCCCTCCTACGAGCAGTACTTC. It is translated as CASSLGGGPSYEQYF. The gene calls are TRBV5-4 and TRBJ2-7; 8 nucleotides line up with TRBD2. V shed 0 bases, J shed 0 bases, and the junction held 2 bases outside the gene matches. Germline V gives CDR1 SGHNT, CDR2 YYREEE (reference sequence). The CDR3 is 15 amino acids. The full variable domain, completed using reference TRBV5-4 and TRBJ2-7, is ETGVTQSPTHLIKTRGQQVTLRCSSQSGHNTVSWYQQALGQGPQFIFQYYREEENGRGNFPPRFSGLQFPNYSSELNVNALELDDSALYLCASSLGGGPSYEQYFGPGTRLTVT.

The chain employs TRBV29-1 and TRBJ2-7; D is possibly TRBD2 (6 bases). The CDR3 has 12 residues. The germline V gene encodes CDR1 SQVTM and CDR2 ANQGSEA. The V end lost 7 bases, the J end lost 3 bases, and 13 bases lay between the germline ends. The CDR3 region has the DNA TGCAGCGCTTGGACTATTAACTACGAGCAGTACTTC. Its protein product is CSAWTINYEQYF.

The chain uses TRBV2 and TRBJ1-5, with D maybe TRBD1 (5 bases). Per germline, CDR1 SNHLY and CDR2 FYNNEI. There are 13 residues in the CDR3. V dropped 6 bases and J dropped 3 bases, with 9 bases sitting between them. The CDR3 nucleotides are TGTGCCAGCAGAGCAGGGCCCAATCAGCCCCAGCATTTT. As protein: CASRAGPNQPQHF.